The present T cell receptor beta chain was sequenced within a study of cytomegalovirus exposure and HLA in healthy donors. Profiling relied on immunoSEQ multiplex PCR, and the TCRdb table lists in-frame clones only, not all of them. The table shows 250,000 or so clones, with just under 90% occurring only once. Germline V gene data show CDR1 as MGHRA and CDR2 as YSYEKL. There are 18 residues in the CDR3. Trimming cost V 0 bases and J 2 bases, with 18 bases left between them. This chain links TRBV4-1 with TRBJ2-3; TRBD2 might be the D (6 bases). The receptor comes from a man aged 18 to 29 in good health and CMV-seronegative. The sample comprised PBMCs. CDR3 nucleotides: TGCGCCAGCAGCCAAGAAATGACGTGGGCGGGATCCACAGATACGCAGTATTTT. Translation gives CASSQEMTWAGSTDTQYF.